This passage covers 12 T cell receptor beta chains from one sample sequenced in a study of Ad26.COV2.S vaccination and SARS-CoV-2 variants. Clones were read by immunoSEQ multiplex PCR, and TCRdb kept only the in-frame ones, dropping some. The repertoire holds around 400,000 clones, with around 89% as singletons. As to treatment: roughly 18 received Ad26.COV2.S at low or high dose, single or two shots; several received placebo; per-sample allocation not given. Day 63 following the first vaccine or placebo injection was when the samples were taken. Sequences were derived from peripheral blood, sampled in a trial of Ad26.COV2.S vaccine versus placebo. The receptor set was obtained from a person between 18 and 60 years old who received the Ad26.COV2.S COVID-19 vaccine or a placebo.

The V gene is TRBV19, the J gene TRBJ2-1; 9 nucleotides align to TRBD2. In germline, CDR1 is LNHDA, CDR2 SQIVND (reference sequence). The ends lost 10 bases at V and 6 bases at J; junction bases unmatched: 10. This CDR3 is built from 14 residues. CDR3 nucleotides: TGTGCCACTATAACCGGGACTAGCAGCAATGAGCAGTTCTTC. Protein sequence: CATITGTSSNEQFF.

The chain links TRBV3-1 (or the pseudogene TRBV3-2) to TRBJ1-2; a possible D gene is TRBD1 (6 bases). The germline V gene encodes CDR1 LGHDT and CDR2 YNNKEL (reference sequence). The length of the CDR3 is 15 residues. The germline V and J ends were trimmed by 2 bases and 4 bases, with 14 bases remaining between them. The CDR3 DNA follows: TGTGCCAGCAGCCAAAGGTTCCGGGGGCCCTATGGCTACACCTTC. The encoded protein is CASSQRFRGPYGYTF.

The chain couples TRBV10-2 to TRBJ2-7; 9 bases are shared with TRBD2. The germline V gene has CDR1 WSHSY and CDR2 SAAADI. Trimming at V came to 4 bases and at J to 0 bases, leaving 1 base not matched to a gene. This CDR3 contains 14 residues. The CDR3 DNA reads TGCGCCAGCAGTGGTAGCGGGAGCTCCTACGAGCAGTACTTC. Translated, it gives CASSGSGSSYEQYF.

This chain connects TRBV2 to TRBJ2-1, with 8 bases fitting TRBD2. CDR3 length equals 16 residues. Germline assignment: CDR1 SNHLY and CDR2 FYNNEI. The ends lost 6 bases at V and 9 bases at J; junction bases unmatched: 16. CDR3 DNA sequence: TGTGCCAGCAGGAAGGGGGGGGGACTAGATATTGGTGAGCAGTTCTTC. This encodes CASRKGGGLDIGEQFF.

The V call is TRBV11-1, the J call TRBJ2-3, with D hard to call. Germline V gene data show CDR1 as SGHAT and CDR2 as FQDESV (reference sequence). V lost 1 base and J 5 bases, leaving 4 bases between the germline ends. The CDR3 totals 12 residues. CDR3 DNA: TGTGCCAGCAGCTTAGGGCAAGATACGCAGTATTTT. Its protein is CASSLGQDTQYF.

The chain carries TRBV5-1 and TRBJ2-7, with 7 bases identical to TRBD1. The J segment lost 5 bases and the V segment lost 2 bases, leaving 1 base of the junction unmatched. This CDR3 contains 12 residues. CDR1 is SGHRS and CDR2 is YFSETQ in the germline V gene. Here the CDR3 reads CASSLGGHEQYF. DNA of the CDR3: TGCGCCAGCAGCTTAGGGGGCCACGAGCAGTACTTC.

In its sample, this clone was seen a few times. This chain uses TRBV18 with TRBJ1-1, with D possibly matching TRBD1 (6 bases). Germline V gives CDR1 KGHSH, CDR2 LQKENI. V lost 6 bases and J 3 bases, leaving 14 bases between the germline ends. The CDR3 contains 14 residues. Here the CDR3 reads CASSARYRDTEAFF. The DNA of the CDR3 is TGTGCCAGCTCCGCACGATACAGGGACACTGAAGCTTTCTTT.

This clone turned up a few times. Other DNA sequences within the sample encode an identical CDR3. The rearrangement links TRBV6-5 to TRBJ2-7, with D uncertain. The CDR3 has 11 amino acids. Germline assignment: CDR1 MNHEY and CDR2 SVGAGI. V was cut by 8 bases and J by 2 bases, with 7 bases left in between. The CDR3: CASGMTYEQYF. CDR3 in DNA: TGTGCCAGCGGGATGACCTACGAGCAGTACTTC.

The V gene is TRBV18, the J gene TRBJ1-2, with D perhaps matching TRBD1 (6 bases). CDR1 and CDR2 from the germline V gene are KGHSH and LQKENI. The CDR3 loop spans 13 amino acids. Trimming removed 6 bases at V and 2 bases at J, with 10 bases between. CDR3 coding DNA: TGTGCCAGCTCGCCGGACAGCAACTATGGCTACACCTTC. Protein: CASSPDSNYGYTF.

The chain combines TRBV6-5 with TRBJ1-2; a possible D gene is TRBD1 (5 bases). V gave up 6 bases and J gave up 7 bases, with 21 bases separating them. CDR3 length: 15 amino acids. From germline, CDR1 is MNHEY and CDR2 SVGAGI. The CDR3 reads CASRDWGGFASGYTF. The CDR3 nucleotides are TGTGCCAGCAGGGATTGGGGGGGATTCGCAAGTGGCTACACCTTC.

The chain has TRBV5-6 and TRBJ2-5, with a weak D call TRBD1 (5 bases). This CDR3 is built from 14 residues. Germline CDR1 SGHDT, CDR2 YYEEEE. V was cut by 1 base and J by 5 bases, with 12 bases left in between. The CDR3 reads CASSLSLGAETQYF. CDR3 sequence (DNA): TGTGCCAGCAGCTTGAGTTTAGGGGCGGAGACCCAGTACTTC.

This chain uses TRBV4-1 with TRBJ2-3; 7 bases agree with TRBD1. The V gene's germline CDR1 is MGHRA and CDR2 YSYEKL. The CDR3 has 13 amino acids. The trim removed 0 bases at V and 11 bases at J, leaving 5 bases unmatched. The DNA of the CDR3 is TGCGCCAGCAGCCAAGATTTGCGACAGGGGCAGTATTTT. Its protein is CASSQDLRQGQYF.